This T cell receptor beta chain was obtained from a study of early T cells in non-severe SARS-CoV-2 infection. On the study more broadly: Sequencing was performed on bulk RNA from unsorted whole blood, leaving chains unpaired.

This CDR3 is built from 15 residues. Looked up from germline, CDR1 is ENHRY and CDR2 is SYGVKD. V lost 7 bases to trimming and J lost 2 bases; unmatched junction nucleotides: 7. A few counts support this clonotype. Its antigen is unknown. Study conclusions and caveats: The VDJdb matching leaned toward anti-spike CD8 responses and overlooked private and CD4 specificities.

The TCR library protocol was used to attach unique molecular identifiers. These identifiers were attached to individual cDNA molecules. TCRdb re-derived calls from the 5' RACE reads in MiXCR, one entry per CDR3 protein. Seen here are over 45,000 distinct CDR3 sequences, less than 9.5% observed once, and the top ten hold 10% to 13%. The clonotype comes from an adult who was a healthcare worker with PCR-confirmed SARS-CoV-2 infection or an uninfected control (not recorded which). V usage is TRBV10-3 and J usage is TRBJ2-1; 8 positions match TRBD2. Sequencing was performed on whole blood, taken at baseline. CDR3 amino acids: CAIKIAGSPYNEQFF. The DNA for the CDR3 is TGTGCCATCAAGATAGCGGGATCCCCCTACAATGAGCAGTTCTTC.